This T cell receptor (beta chain) emerged from a study of T cell responses to AZD1222 COVID-19 vaccine. Study-level results: The study sampled repertoires only after the peak T cell response. Reportedly, nearly half of unique spike TCRs recognized epitopes outside B.1.351/B.1.1.7 mutations. At baseline, just five to seven AZD1222 recipients tested seropositive. Donors in the cohort were predominantly white British and more often female, and clonal diversity was possibly underestimated.

Some clones are missing from TCRdb's copy, which holds only in-frame ones; the method was immunoSEQ multiplex PCR. The data contain around 140,000 clones, approximately 88% of them singletons. CDR1 is SNHLY, CDR2 FYNNEI, per germline. The CDR3 contains 15 residues. Trimming took 5 bases from V and 2 from J, leaving 15 bases between them. For this clone: Antigen: not known.

The source material was peripheral blood, sampled 28 days after the second dose of the MenACWY control vaccine. The chain joins TRBV2 to TRBJ1-2; possibly TRBD1 for D (6 bases). The source of this sequence is an adult who received the MenACWY meningococcal vaccine as a control. The CDR3 nucleotides are TGTGCCAGCAGTTATTTACGGACAGTCAACTATGGCTACACCTTC. Amino acid sequence: CASSYLRTVNYGYTF.